The 5 T cell receptor beta chains presented below share a single source sample, sequenced in a study of CD8 T cells in ankylosing spondylitis. Overall study results and limits: What seemed typical of ankylosing spondylitis blood was a TCR beta motif built from about 8 highly homologous variants.

Their antigens remain unidentified. In TCRdb, the 5' RACE reads were re-called with MiXCR into one record per CDR3 protein. The sample consists of around 770,000 distinct CDR3 sequences, under 20% of them appearing once. The specimen was blood, either unsorted or a sorted T cell fraction (not recorded which). The origin of the receptors is a male donor with ankylosing spondylitis.

This clonotype was seen more than once but under ten times. The chain uses TRBV10-3 and TRBJ2-6, with D perhaps being TRBD1 or TRBD2 (5 bases each). Deletions cut 0 bases from V and 2 bases from J, with 5 bases between. This CDR3 is built from 15 residues. Germline V lookup: CDR1 ENHRY, CDR2 SYGVKD. The CDR3 nucleotides read TGTGCCATCAGTGAGTCGGGGGCTGGGGCCAACGTCCTGACTTTC. Translated, it gives CAISESGAGANVLTF.

This sequence joins TRBV29-1 and TRBJ2-1; 9 bases line up with TRBD1. The trim removed 7 bases at V and 4 bases at J, leaving 5 bases unmatched. The CDR3 has 13 residues. CDR1 is SQVTM and CDR2 is ANQGSEA in the germline V gene. The CDR3 is CSGAGTGYNEQFF. In nucleotides, the CDR3 is TGCAGCGGGGCCGGGACAGGGTACAATGAGCAGTTCTTC.

The chain combines TRBV29-1 with TRBJ1-1, with D tentatively TRBD1 (6 bases). Trimming took off 4 bases at V and 3 bases at J, with 18 bases between the two ends. Germline CDR1 is SQVTM and CDR2 is ANQGSEA. The CDR3 runs 15 residues. The CDR3, as DNA: TGCAGCGTTGCGGGGGGAACAGGGTGGGACACTGAAGCTTTCTTT. Translated, it gives CSVAGGTGWDTEAFF.

CDR3 DNA: TGCGCCAGCAGCTCCGGGCGGGAGTTGTACTTC. Translating gives CASSSGRELYF. This rearrangement joins TRBV5-1 to TRBJ2-7, with 7 bases that match TRBD2. Germline V CDR1 and CDR2: SGHRS, YFSETQ. The V segment lost 3 bases and the J segment 12 bases; nucleotides outside the gene matches: 6. CDR3 length: 11 amino acids.

This clonotype was seen only a few times. The V gene is TRBV4-2, the J gene TRBJ2-3, with TRBD2 as a possible D gene (5 bases). V gave up 4 bases and J gave up 7 bases, with 18 bases separating them. From germline, CDR1 is LGHNA and CDR2 YNFKEQ. The CDR3 runs to 15 residues. The DNA for the CDR3 is TGTGCCAGCAGCCCCGGACTGACTCCAAGGTATACGCAGTATTTT. Amino acid sequence: CASSPGLTPRYTQYF.